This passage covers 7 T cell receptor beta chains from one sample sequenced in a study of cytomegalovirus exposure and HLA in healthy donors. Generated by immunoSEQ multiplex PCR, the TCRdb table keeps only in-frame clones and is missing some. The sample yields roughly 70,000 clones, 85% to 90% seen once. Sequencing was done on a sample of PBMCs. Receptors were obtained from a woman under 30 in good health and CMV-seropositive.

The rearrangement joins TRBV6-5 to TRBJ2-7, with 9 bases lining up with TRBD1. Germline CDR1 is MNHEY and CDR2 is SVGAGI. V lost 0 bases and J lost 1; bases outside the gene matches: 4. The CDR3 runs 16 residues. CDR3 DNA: TGTGCCAGCAGTTACTCGATGGGACAGGGTTCCTACGAGCAGTACTTC. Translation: CASSYSMGQGSYEQYF.

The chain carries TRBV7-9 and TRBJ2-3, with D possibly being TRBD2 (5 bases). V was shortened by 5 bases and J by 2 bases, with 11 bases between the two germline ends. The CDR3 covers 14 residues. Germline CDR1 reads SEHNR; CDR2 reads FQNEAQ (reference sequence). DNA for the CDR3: TGTGCCAGCAGCCTTACGGACTTCACAGATACGCAGTATTTT. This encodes CASSLTDFTDTQYF.

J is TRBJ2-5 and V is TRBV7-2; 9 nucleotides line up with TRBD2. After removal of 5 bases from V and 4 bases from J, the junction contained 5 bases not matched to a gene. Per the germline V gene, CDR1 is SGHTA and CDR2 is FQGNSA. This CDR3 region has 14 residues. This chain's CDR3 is CASSIGLAPETQYF. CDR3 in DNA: TGTGCCAGCAGCATAGGACTAGCGCCAGAGACCCAGTACTTC.

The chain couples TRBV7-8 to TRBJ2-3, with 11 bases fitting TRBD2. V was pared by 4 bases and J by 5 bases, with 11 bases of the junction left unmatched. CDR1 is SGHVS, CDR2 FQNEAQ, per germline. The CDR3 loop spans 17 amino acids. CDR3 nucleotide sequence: TGTGCCAGCAGCTGGCTAGCGGGGGGCACCGGAGGAGATACGCAGTATTTT. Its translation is CASSWLAGGTGGDTQYF.

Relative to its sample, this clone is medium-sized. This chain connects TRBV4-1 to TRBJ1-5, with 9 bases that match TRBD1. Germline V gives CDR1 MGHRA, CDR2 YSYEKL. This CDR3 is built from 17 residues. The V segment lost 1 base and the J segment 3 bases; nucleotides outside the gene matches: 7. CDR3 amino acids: CASSQVGTGKFNQPQHF. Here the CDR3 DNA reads TGCGCCAGCAGCCAAGTTGGGACAGGGAAATTCAATCAGCCCCAGCATTTT.

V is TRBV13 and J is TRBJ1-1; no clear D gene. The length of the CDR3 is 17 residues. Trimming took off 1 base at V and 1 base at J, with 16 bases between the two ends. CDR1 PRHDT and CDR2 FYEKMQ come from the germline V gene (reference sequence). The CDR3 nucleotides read TGTGCCAGCAGCTTAGTAAGCAGCGTCTATAAGAACACTGAAGCTTTCTTT. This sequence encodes CASSLVSSVYKNTEAFF.

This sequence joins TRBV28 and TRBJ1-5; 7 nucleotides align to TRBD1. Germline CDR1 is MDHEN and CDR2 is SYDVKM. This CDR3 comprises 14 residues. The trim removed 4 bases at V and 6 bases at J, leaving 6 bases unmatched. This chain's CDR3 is CASSSRTGIQPQHF. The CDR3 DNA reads TGTGCCAGCAGTTCCAGGACAGGAATTCAGCCCCAGCATTTT.